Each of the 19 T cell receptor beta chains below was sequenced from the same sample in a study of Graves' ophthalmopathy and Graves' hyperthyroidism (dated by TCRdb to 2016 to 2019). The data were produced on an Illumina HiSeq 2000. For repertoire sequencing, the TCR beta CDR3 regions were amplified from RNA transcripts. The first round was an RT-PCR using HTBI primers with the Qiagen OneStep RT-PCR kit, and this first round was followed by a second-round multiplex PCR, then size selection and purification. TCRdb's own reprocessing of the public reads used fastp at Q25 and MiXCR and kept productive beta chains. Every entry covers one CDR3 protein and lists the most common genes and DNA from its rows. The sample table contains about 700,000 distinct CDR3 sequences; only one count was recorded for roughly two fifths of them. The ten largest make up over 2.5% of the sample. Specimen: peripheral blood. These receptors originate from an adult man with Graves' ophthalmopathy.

The CDR3 DNA reads TGTGCCAGCAGTGCTAGCTTGACAGGAGGCGAGCAGTACTTC. This encodes CASSASLTGGEQYF. This chain joins TRBV9 and TRBJ2-7, with a tentative D call TRBD1 (6 bases). Germline V lookup: CDR1 SGDLS, CDR2 YYNGEE. Trimming pared 5 bases from V and 6 bases from J, leaving 18 bases between. This CDR3 comprises 14 residues.

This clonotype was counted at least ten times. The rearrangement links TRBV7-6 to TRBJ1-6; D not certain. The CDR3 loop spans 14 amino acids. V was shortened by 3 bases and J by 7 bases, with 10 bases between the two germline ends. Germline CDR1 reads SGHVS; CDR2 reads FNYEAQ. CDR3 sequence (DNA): TGTGCCAGCAGCTTTTTTAGGTCGAATTCACCCCTCCACTTT. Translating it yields CASSFFRSNSPLHF.

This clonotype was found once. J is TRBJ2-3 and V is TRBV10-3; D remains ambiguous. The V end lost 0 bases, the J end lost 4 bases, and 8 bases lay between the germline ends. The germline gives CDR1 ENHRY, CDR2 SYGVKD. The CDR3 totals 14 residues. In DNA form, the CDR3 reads TGTGCCATCAGTGAGTCGGCAGCCGCAGATACGCAGTATTTT. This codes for CAISESAAADTQYF.

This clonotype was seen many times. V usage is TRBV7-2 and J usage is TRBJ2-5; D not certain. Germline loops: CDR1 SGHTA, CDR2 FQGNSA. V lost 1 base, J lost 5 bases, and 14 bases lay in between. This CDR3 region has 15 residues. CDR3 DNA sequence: TGTGCCAGCAGCTTAGTCGGGCCGGTTACGGAGACCCAGTACTTC. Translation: CASSLVGPVTETQYF.

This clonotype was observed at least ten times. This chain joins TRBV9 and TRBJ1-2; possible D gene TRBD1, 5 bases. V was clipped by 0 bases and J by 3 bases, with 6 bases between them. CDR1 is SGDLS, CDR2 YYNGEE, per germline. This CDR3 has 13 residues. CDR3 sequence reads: CASSVEQDYGYTF. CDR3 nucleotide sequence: TGTGCCAGCAGCGTAGAACAGGACTATGGCTACACCTTC.

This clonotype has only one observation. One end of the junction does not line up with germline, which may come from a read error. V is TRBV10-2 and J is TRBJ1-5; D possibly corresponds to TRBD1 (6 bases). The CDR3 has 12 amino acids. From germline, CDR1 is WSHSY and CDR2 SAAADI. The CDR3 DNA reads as TGTGCCAGCAGTTCAGGGGTAGGCTACGAGCATTTT. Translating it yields CASSSGVGYEHF.

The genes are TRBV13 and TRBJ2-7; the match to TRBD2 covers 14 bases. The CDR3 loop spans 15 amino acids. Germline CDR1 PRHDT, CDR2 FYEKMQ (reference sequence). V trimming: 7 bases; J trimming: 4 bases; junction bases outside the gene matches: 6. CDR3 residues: CASNRLAGGPYEQYF. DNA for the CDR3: TGTGCCAGCAACCGACTAGCGGGAGGGCCTTACGAGCAGTACTTC.

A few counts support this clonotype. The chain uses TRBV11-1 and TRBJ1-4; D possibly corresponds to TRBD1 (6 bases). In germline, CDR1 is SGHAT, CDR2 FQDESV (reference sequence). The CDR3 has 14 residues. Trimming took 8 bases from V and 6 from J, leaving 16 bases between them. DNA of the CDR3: TGTGCCAGCTCACCAGCCGGGGGCGATGAAAAACTGTTTTTT. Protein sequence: CASSPAGGDEKLFF. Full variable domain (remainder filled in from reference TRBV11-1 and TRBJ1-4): EAEVAQSPRYKITEKSQAVAFWCDPISGHATLYWYRQILGQGPELLVQFQDESVVDDSQLPKDRFSAERLKGVDSTLKIQPAELGDSAMYLCASSPAGGDEKLFFGSGTQLSVL.

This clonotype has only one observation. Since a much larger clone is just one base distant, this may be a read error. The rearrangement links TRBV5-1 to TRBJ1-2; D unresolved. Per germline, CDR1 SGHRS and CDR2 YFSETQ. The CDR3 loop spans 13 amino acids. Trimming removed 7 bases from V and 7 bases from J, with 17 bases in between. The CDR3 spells CASGLADGSGYTF. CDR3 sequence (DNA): TGCGCCAGCGGCCTGGCCGACGGGAGTGGCTACACCTTC.

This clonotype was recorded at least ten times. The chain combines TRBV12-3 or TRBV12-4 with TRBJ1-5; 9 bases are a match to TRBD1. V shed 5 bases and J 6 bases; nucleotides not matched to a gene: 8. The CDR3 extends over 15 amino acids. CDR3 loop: CASSLYRGRFQPQHF. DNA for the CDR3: TGTGCCAGCAGTCTATACAGGGGGCGGTTTCAGCCCCAGCATTTT.

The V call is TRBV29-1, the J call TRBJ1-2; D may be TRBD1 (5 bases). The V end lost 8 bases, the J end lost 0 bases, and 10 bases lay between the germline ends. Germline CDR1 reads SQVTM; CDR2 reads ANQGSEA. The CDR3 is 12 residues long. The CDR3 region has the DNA TGCAGCCGAAGACAGTCTAACTATGGCTACACCTTC. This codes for CSRRQSNYGYTF. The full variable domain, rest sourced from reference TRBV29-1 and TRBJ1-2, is SAVISQKPSRDICQRGTSLTIQCQVDSQVTMMFWYRQQPGQSLTLIATANQGSEATYESGFVIDKFPISRPNLTFSTLTVSNMSPEDSSIYLCSRRQSNYGYTFGSGTRLTVV.

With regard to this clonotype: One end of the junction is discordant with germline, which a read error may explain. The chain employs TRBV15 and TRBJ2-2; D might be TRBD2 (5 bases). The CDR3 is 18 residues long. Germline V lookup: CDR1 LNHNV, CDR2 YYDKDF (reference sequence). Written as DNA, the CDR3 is TGTGCCACCAGCAAGGACTCGCTGGATTGGGCGGGCACCGGGGAGCTGCTTTTT. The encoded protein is CATSKDSLDWAGTGELLF.

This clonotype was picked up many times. CDR3 in amino acids: CASSLSSTGDTEAFF. CDR3 in DNA: TGCGCCAGCAGCTTGAGTTCCACGGGCGACACTGAAGCTTTCTTT. J is TRBJ1-1 and V is TRBV5-1; D unclear. CDR1 and CDR2 (germline): SGHRS, YFSETQ. The V gene lost 1 base and the J gene lost 3 bases, with 13 bases spanning the gap. The CDR3 contains 15 residues.

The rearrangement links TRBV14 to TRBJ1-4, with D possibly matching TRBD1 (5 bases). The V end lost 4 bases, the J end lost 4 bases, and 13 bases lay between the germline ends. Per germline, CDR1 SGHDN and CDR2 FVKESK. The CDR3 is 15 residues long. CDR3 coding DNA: TGTGCCAGCAGCCGCGGACACGGCGATAATGAAAAACTGTTTTTT. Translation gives CASSRGHGDNEKLFF.

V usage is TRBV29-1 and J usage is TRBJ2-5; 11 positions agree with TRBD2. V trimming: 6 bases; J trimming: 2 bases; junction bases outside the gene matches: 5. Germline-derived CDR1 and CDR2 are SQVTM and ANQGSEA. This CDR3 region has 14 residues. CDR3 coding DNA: TGCAGCGTCGGAATAGCGGGGGGGCAAGAGACCCAGTACTTC. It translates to CSVGIAGGQETQYF.

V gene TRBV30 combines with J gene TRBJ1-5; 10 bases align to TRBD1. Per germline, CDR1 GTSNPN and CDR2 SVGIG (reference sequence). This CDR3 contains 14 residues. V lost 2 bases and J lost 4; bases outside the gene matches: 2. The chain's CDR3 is CAWSTGQGNQPQHF. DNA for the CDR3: TGTGCCTGGAGTACGGGACAGGGGAATCAGCCCCAGCATTTT.

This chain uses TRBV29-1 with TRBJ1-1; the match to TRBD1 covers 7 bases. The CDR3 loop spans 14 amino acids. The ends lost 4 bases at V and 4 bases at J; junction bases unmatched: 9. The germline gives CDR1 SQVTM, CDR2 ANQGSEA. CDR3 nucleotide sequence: TGCAGCGTTGTGGTGAAGGGGGCAGGCACTGAAGCTTTCTTT. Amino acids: CSVVVKGAGTEAFF.

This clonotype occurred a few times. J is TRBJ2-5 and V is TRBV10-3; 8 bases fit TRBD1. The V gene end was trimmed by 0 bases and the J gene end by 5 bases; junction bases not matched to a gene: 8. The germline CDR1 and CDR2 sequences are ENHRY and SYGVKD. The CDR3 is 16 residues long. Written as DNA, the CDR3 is TGTGCCATCAGTGAGTCCCTAGGACAGGGTGGGGAGACCCAGTACTTC. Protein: CAISESLGQGGETQYF.

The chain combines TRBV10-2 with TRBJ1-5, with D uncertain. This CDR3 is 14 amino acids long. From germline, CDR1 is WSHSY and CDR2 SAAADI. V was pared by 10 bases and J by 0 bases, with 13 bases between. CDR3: CANSEGYSNQPQHF. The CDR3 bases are TGCGCCAACAGCGAGGGATATAGCAATCAGCCCCAGCATTTT.